These 23 T cell receptor beta chains came from one sample sequenced in a study of CD8 T cells in Susac syndrome. Random-hexamer reverse transcription was applied to about 0.5 to 1 ug RNA. From the immunoSEQ multiplex PCR reads, TCRdb called clonotypes with MiXCR, one entry per CDR3 protein. The sample holds fewer than 85,000 distinct CDR3 sequences, 95% seen once. The sample was CD8+ T cells from PBMCs. The receptors were gathered from a human donor with Susac syndrome.

The gene calls are TRBV20-1 and TRBJ2-7; possible D gene TRBD1, 6 bases. Trimming removed 3 bases at V and 2 bases at J, with 14 bases between. Germline V gives CDR1 DFQATT, CDR2 SNEGSKA (reference sequence). The CDR3 is made up of 14 amino acids. The CDR3 here is CSARAGVPPYEQYF. The CDR3 DNA is TGCAGTGCTAGGGCAGGGGTTCCCCCCTACGAGCAGTACTTC.

The chain has TRBV13 and TRBJ1-2; 7 bases are a match to TRBD1. V lost 4 bases to trimming and J lost 0 bases; unmatched junction nucleotides: 11. The CDR3 has 17 amino acids. From germline, CDR1 is PRHDT and CDR2 FYEKMQ (reference sequence). The chain's CDR3 is CASSSPDRAKANYGYTF. The CDR3 nucleotides read TGTGCCAGCAGCTCCCCCGACAGGGCGAAAGCTAACTATGGCTACACCTTC.

V and J are TRBV4-1 and TRBJ2-5, with a weak D call TRBD2 (5 bases). V shed 0 bases and J shed 4 bases, with 12 bases lying between them. Germline V gives CDR1 MGHRA, CDR2 YSYEKL. The CDR3 has 15 amino acids. The CDR3 sequence: CASSQDRASPETQYF. DNA for the CDR3: TGCGCCAGCAGCCAAGATCGGGCTAGCCCAGAGACCCAGTACTTC.

In its sample, this clonotype was seen once. This chain connects TRBV5-6 to TRBJ2-7; 7 nucleotides align to TRBD1. V lost 0 bases to trimming and J lost 2 bases; unmatched junction nucleotides: 2. This CDR3 spans 14 amino acids. Germline lookup yields CDR1 SGHDT and CDR2 YYEEEE. CDR3 DNA: TGTGCCAGCAGCTTGGACAGGGGAGCCTACGAGCAGTACTTC. Residues: CASSLDRGAYEQYF.

The rearrangement joins TRBV12-3 or TRBV12-4 to TRBJ2-7, with 12 bases matching TRBD2. Trimming cost V 5 bases and J 3 bases; bases outside gene matches: 5. CDR3 length: 15 amino acids. CDR3 nucleotide sequence: TGTGCCAGCAGTACCGGGACTAGCGGGTACTACGAGCAGTACTTC. It translates to CASSTGTSGYYEQYF.

The J gene is TRBJ1-1, the V gene TRBV6-6; 7 bases align to TRBD1. Trimming took 6 bases from V and 1 from J; bases not matched to a gene: 8. The CDR3 contains 15 residues. Germline values: CDR1 MNHNY, CDR2 SVGAGI (reference sequence). Here the CDR3 DNA reads TGTGCCAGCAGGTCTATAAGGACAGGGAACACTGAAGCTTTCTTT. Translated: CASRSIRTGNTEAFF.

V is TRBV24-1 and J is TRBJ2-1, with 7 bases identical to TRBD2. The CDR3 contains 19 residues. Germline V lookup: CDR1 KGHDR, CDR2 SFDVKD. The V and J ends lost 4 bases and 8 bases, in that order; junction bases with no gene match: 22. The CDR3 loop reads CATSESTGTTNSGVDEQFF. In DNA form, the CDR3 reads TGTGCCACCAGTGAATCTACCGGGACTACGAATTCTGGGGTCGATGAGCAGTTCTTC.

The chain combines TRBV5-1 with TRBJ1-2; 8 bases align to TRBD1. J lost 3 bases, V lost 4 bases, and 11 bases had no gene match. There are 16 residues in the CDR3. Germline CDR1 reads SGHRS; CDR2 reads YFSETQ. CDR3 in amino acids: CASSLEVGQGYYGYTF. In nucleotides, the CDR3 is TGCGCCAGCAGCCTAGAGGTTGGACAGGGATACTATGGCTACACCTTC.

The chain recombines TRBV6-5 with TRBJ1-5, with a tentative D call TRBD1 (5 bases). Germline V gene lookup returns CDR1 MNHEY and CDR2 SVGAGI. Trimming removed 0 bases from V and 1 base from J, with 7 bases in between. The CDR3 loop spans 15 amino acids. The CDR3 DNA sequence: TGTGCCAGCAGTTACTCGTGGGACAGCAATCAGCCCCAGCATTTT. The encoded protein is CASSYSWDSNQPQHF.

This clonotype has only a few counts. The chain combines TRBV6-2 or TRBV6-3 with TRBJ2-7; 9 bases are shared with TRBD2. The V gene's germline CDR1 is MNHEY and CDR2 SVGEGT. V lost 9 bases to trimming and J lost 1 base; unmatched junction nucleotides: 1. The CDR3 contains 12 residues. CDR3: CASLAGSYEQYF. CDR3 nucleotides: TGTGCCAGTCTAGCGGGGTCCTACGAGCAGTACTTC.

This clonotype was detected only a few times. The V gene is TRBV30, the J gene TRBJ2-7, with D uncertain. V lost 1 base to trimming and J lost 4 bases, with 8 bases between them. Germline V gene sequence: CDR1 GTSNPN, CDR2 SVGIG (reference sequence). The CDR3 has 12 residues. CDR3 bases: TGTGCCTGGAGTGGGATCGGGTACGAGCAGTACTTC. The encoded protein is CAWSGIGYEQYF.

V is TRBV6-4 and J is TRBJ2-5; 11 bases agree with TRBD2. This CDR3 region has 14 residues. Germline-derived CDR1 and CDR2 are MRHNA and SNTAGT. The trim removed 5 bases at V and 5 bases at J, leaving 4 bases unmatched. The DNA of the CDR3 is TGTGCCAGCAGTACTAGCGGGAGCTCGGAGACCCAGTACTTC. The encoded protein is CASSTSGSSETQYF.

The chain carries TRBV20-1 and TRBJ2-1; D is unresolved. This CDR3 comprises 10 residues. Germline CDR1 reads DFQATT; CDR2 reads SNEGSKA (reference sequence). Trimming removed 1 base from V and 8 bases from J, with 3 bases in between. The CDR3 sequence is CSARADEQFF. CDR3 coding DNA: TGCAGTGCTAGAGCCGATGAGCAGTTCTTC.

This chain joins TRBV2 and TRBJ2-1; the D is unclear. Trimming took off 6 bases at V and 14 bases at J, with 14 bases between the two ends. Germline CDR1 reads SNHLY; CDR2 reads FYNNEI. The CDR3 extends over 11 amino acids. Here the CDR3 reads CASSPEPVKFF. CDR3 DNA: TGTGCCAGCAGCCCGGAACCTGTCAAGTTCTTC.

The genes are TRBV24-1 and TRBJ1-1; tentative D call: TRBD1 (5 bases). Trimming left V 9 bases short and J 1 base short, with 8 bases between. In germline, CDR1 is KGHDR, CDR2 SFDVKD. The CDR3 runs to 12 residues. The CDR3 is CATRGQNTEAFF. In DNA, the CDR3 is TGTGCCACCCGAGGACAGAACACTGAAGCTTTCTTT.

The V call is TRBV29-1, the J call TRBJ1-1; maybe TRBD1 (5 bases). The V and J ends lost 4 bases and 1 base respectively, with 7 bases between them. Germline values: CDR1 SQVTM, CDR2 ANQGSEA. This CDR3 spans 12 amino acids. Here the CDR3 DNA reads TGCAGCGTTGCCAGGGAGAACACTGAAGCTTTCTTT. It is translated as CSVARENTEAFF.

This chain connects TRBV18 to TRBJ1-2, with a tentative D call TRBD1 (6 bases). The CDR3 extends over 14 amino acids. Germline CDR1 is KGHSH and CDR2 is LQKENI. V shed 5 bases and J shed 7 bases, with 17 bases lying between them. The CDR3 nucleotides read TGTGCCAGCTCATCCCCAGGGGAGGGGTTTGGCTACACCTTC. It yields the protein CASSSPGEGFGYTF.

The chain is built from TRBV15 and TRBJ1-1; the match to TRBD1 covers 8 bases. The J segment lost 7 bases and the V segment lost 6 bases, leaving 10 bases of the junction unmatched. CDR1 and CDR2 (germline): LNHNV, YYDKDF (reference sequence). CDR3 size: 14 residues. The CDR3 loop reads CATRGEQGDFEAFF. The CDR3 DNA follows: TGTGCCACCAGGGGGGAACAGGGGGACTTTGAAGCTTTCTTT.

This sequence joins TRBV3-1 and TRBJ2-7; 7 bases align to TRBD1. This CDR3 contains 15 residues. From germline, CDR1 is LGHDT and CDR2 YNNKEL (reference sequence). The V and J ends lost 2 bases and 5 bases, in that order; junction bases with no gene match: 9. The CDR3 DNA reads TGTGCCAGCAGCCAAAGGCTAGACAGGGCCCACGAGCAGTACTTC. It yields the protein CASSQRLDRAHEQYF.

J is TRBJ2-7 and V is TRBV12-3 or TRBV12-4, with TRBD1 matching 7 bases. Germline trimming cut 6 bases from V and 6 bases from J; bases unmatched to any gene: 8. This CDR3 contains 13 residues. The CDR3 spells CASSLYRGGEQYF. CDR3 sequence (DNA): TGTGCCAGCAGCCTATACAGGGGCGGCGAGCAGTACTTC.

V and J are TRBV19 and TRBJ2-7; TRBD1 or TRBD2 may be the D gene (5 bases each). CDR1 LNHDA and CDR2 SQIVND come from the germline V gene (reference sequence). The V and J ends lost 8 bases and 0 bases respectively, with 17 bases between them. The length of the CDR3 is 15 residues. The CDR3 DNA reads as TGTGCCAGTTCCCTCCATGAGAGGGGCTCCTACGAGCAGTACTTC. Translation gives CASSLHERGSYEQYF.

V usage is TRBV20-1 and J usage is TRBJ2-7; 8 nucleotides line up with TRBD2. The CDR3 is 12 residues long. The trim removed 3 bases at V and 5 bases at J, leaving 3 bases unmatched. Germline CDR1 is DFQATT and CDR2 is SNEGSKA (reference sequence). CDR3 bases: TGCAGTGCTAGCGGGAGGGCCAACGAGCAGTACTTC. It translates to CSASGRANEQYF.

This clonotype was seen only once. The V gene is TRBV29-1, the J gene TRBJ1-5, with D possibly matching TRBD1 (5 bases). This CDR3 is 13 amino acids long. Germline CDR1 reads SQVTM; CDR2 reads ANQGSEA. V lost 4 bases, J lost 0 bases, and 7 bases lay in between. CDR3 protein: CSVGGDSNQPQHF. The CDR3 DNA sequence: TGCAGCGTTGGAGGGGATAGCAATCAGCCCCAGCATTTT.